This TCR beta chain was sequenced for a study of cytomegalovirus exposure and HLA in healthy donors. The CDR3 runs 16 residues. CDR1 and CDR2 from the germline V gene are LNHDA and SQIVND (reference sequence). The ends lost 4 bases at V and 5 bases at J; junction bases unmatched: 10. Primers for the PCR totalled 60 Vbeta and 13 Jbeta. Here immunoSEQ multiplex PCR was the method, and the copy in TCRdb shows in-frame clones only, minus some. The table shows roughly 140,000 clones, with 68% occurring only once. The receptor was isolated from a man aged 55 to 70 in good health and CMV-seronegative. The sample taken for sequencing was PBMCs. The chain couples TRBV19 to TRBJ2-3, with 9 bases aligning to TRBD2. CDR3 amino acids: CASSNLAGRRKDTQYF. For the CDR3, the DNA is TGTGCCAGTAGTAACCTAGCGGGACGACGAAAAGATACGCAGTATTTT.